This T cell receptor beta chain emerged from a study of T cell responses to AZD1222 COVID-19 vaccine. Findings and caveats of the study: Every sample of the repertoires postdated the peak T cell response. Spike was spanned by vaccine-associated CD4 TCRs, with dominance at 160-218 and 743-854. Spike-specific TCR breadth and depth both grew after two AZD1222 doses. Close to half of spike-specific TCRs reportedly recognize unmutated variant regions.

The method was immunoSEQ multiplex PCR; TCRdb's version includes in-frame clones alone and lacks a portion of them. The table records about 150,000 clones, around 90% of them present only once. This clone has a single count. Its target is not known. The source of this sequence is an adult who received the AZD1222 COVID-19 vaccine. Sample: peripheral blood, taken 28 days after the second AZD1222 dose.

CDR3 coding DNA: TGTGCCAGCAGCGTTCGACAGGGAGATTCACCCCTCCACTTT. Protein: CASSVRQGDSPLHF. V gene TRBV7-6 combines with J gene TRBJ1-6; 7 nucleotides agree with TRBD1. The J segment lost 8 bases and the V segment lost 5 bases, leaving 6 bases of the junction unmatched. This CDR3 comprises 14 residues. In germline, CDR1 is SGHVS, CDR2 FNYEAQ.